This T cell receptor beta chain was sequenced for a study of T cell changes during pregnancy in multiple sclerosis. From germline, CDR1 is SNHLY and CDR2 FYNNEI. This CDR3 is 14 amino acids long. Trimming took 0 bases from V and 9 from J, leaving 14 bases between them. Generated by immunoSEQ multiplex PCR, the TCRdb table keeps only in-frame clones and is missing some. This repertoire shows 35,000 to 45,000 clones, approximately 87% found once; its top ten account for about 5.1%. The V call is TRBV2, the J call TRBJ2-5; perhaps TRBD2 as D (6 bases). This clonotype was obtained from a female donor in good health, enrolled as a control in a pregnancy study. The sample consisted of peripheral blood, taken in the second trimester of pregnancy. The CDR3 region is CASSEALAGQAQYF. As DNA, the CDR3 is TGTGCCAGCAGTGAAGCGCTTGCGGGGCAAGCCCAGTACTTC.